Below are 10 T cell receptor beta chains sequenced from a single sample in a study of long-term antiretroviral therapy in people with HIV. Sequencing relied on immunoSEQ assay v3.0, run at survey level. Some clones are missing from TCRdb's copy, which holds only in-frame ones; the method was immunoSEQ multiplex PCR. The sample has 21,000 or so clones; 88% are singletons. Sequencing was performed on unsorted PBMCs, taken 2.3 years after starting antiretroviral therapy. The receptor source for this set is a man between 60 and 75 years old with HIV.

This clone was recorded only once. The chain is built from TRBV28 and TRBJ2-5, with 9 nucleotides matching TRBD1. Germline V gives CDR1 MDHEN, CDR2 SYDVKM. V dropped 5 bases and J dropped 8; count of bases not matched to a gene: 9. The CDR3 runs 14 residues. The CDR3 DNA sequence: TGTGCCAGCAGTCCAGCAACAGGGGGCGCCACCCAGTACTTC. Translating it yields CASSPATGGATQYF.

The rearrangement links TRBV28 to TRBJ1-5; D is perhaps TRBD1 (6 bases). Trimming left V 6 bases short and J 7 bases short, with 16 bases between. The CDR3 length is 14 residues. CDR1 and CDR2 (germline): MDHEN, SYDVKM. CDR3 sequence reads: CASRAGGAVQPQHF. In DNA form, the CDR3 reads TGTGCCAGCAGAGCTGGGGGGGCGGTCCAGCCCCAGCATTTT.

V and J are TRBV2 and TRBJ2-5, with TRBD2 as a possible D gene (5 bases). CDR1 SNHLY and CDR2 FYNNEI come from the germline V gene. V lost 4 bases to trimming and J lost 3 bases, with 9 bases between them. CDR3 length: 13 amino acids. The CDR3, as DNA: TGTGCCAGCAGTGTGTACGGGAAAGAGACCCAGTACTTC. Protein product: CASSVYGKETQYF.

The chain has TRBV28 and TRBJ2-7; D not certain. This CDR3 spans 15 amino acids. The germline V and J ends were trimmed by 4 bases and 0 bases, with 13 bases remaining between them. CDR1 MDHEN and CDR2 SYDVKM come from the germline V gene. The DNA for the CDR3 is TGTGCCAGCAGTTACTTTGGAGTAAGCTCCTACGAGCAGTACTTC. Translated, it gives CASSYFGVSSYEQYF. The full variable domain, rest sourced from reference TRBV28 and TRBJ2-7, is DVKVTQSSRYLVKRTGEKVFLECVQDMDHENMFWYRQDPGLGLRLIYFSYDVKMKEKGDIPEGYSVSREKKERFSLILESASTNQTSMYLCASSYFGVSSYEQYFGPGTRLTVT.

This clone has a single count. The CDR3 DNA sequence: TGTGCCAGCAGCTTAGGGACTAGCGGGATACTTCGAGAGACCCAGTACTTC. It codes for CASSLGTSGILRETQYF. V gene TRBV11-2 combines with J gene TRBJ2-5, with 12 bases lining up with TRBD2. Germline V CDR1 and CDR2: SGHAT, FQNNGV. The V and J ends lost 1 base and 4 bases, in that order; junction bases with no gene match: 7. The CDR3 consists of 17 residues.

The chain uses TRBV19 and TRBJ1-2; D is undetermined. Germline V lookup: CDR1 LNHDA, CDR2 SQIVND (reference sequence). There are 16 residues in the CDR3. Trimming removed 0 bases from V and 0 bases from J, with 11 bases in between. In DNA form, the CDR3 reads TGTGCCAGTAGTATAGATCCTCGGCGAGCTAACTATGGCTACACCTTC. Protein: CASSIDPRRANYGYTF.

The J gene is TRBJ2-7, the V gene TRBV2; no clear D gene. Germline CDR1 and CDR2: SNHLY and FYNNEI. CDR3 length: 15 amino acids. V dropped 0 bases and J dropped 2 bases, with 11 bases sitting between them. The CDR3 spells CASSEALVGTYEQYF. The CDR3 nucleotides read TGTGCCAGCAGTGAAGCGCTCGTCGGAACCTACGAGCAGTACTTC.

This clone has only a few counts. The chain combines TRBV7-9 with TRBJ2-3; no firm D call. Trimming pared 1 base from V and 4 bases from J, leaving 9 bases between. The CDR3 loop spans 14 amino acids. Germline CDR1 is SEHNR and CDR2 is FQNEAQ (reference sequence). CDR3 sequence (DNA): TGTGCCAGCAGCTTAGTGCTAGGCCCAGATACGCAGTATTTT. Translated, it gives CASSLVLGPDTQYF.

The chain recombines TRBV28 with TRBJ2-1; 7 bases are a match to TRBD2. The V gene's germline CDR1 is MDHEN and CDR2 SYDVKM. After removal of 8 bases from V and 0 bases from J, the junction contained 7 bases not matched to a gene. The CDR3 loop spans 15 amino acids. DNA of the CDR3: TGTGCCAGCCGCCCGACTAGCCGCTCCTACAATGAGCAGTTCTTC. Encoded protein: CASRPTSRSYNEQFF.

This rearrangement joins TRBV12-5 to TRBJ2-7; TRBD1 aligns across 8 bases. Per the germline V gene, CDR1 is LGHNT and CDR2 is FRNRAP. The CDR3 length is 19 residues. Trimming took 1 base from V and 0 from J; bases not matched to a gene: 14. DNA of the CDR3: TGTGCTAGTGGTTTGGGCACCGGGACAGGCCTTATTCTCTCCTACGAGCAGTACTTC. Its translation: CASGLGTGTGLILSYEQYF.